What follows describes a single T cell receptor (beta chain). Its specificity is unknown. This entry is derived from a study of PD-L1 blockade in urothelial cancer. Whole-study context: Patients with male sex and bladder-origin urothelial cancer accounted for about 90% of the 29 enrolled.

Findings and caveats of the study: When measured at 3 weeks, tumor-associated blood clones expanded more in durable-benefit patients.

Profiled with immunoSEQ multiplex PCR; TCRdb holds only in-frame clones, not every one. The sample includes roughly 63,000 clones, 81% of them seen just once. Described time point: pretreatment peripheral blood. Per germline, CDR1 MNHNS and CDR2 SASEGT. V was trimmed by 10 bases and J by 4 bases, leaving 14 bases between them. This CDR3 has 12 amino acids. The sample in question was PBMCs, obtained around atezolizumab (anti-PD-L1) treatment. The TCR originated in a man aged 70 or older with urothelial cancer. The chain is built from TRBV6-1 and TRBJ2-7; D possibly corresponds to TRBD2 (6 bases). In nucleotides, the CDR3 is TGTGCCACCTGGGACTCCCTTTACGAGCAGTACTTC. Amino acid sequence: CATWDSLYEQYF.